Each of the 27 T cell receptor beta chains below was sequenced from the same sample in a study of shared clonotypes between healthy human individuals. Here immunoSEQ multiplex PCR was the method, and the copy in TCRdb shows in-frame clones only, minus some. The sample lists roughly 2,500,000 clones, roughly 93% occurring once. The specimen sequenced was naive CD4+ T cells from PBMCs. As for subset: CD45RA+ positively selected. These receptors all come from a man aged 18 to 29 in good health. Some clones in this sample may be carry-over from other donors' samples.

As for this clone: This CDR3 is also generated by other DNA sequences in the sample. V and J are TRBV5-1 and TRBJ2-7, with TRBD1 matching over 7 bases. This CDR3 comprises 15 residues. Germline CDR1 reads SGHRS; CDR2 reads YFSETQ. With V trimmed by 3 bases and J by 1 base, 7 bases remained unmatched. The CDR3 reads CASSSGTADSYEQYF. The CDR3 nucleotides are TGCGCCAGCAGCTCCGGGACAGCAGATTCCTACGAGCAGTACTTC.

The genes are TRBV30 and TRBJ2-1; a weak D match, TRBD2 (6 bases). CDR1 is GTSNPN, CDR2 SVGIG, per germline (reference sequence). CDR3 length equals 16 residues. The ends were cut back, 0 bases at V and 5 bases at J, with 17 bases in the middle. DNA of the CDR3: TGTGCCTGGAGTGTATTTGGCGGGACTGGGAACAATGAGCAGTTCTTC. Encoded protein: CAWSVFGGTGNNEQFF.

The J gene is TRBJ2-2, the V gene TRBV27; D remains ambiguous. Trimming removed 8 bases from V and 1 base from J, with 8 bases in between. Germline lookup yields CDR1 MNHEY and CDR2 SMNVEV (reference sequence). There are 13 residues in the CDR3. The CDR3 sequence is CASLLWNTGELFF. The CDR3 DNA follows: TGTGCCAGCCTCCTTTGGAACACCGGGGAGCTGTTTTTT.

The chain carries TRBV7-9 and TRBJ2-5, with TRBD1 as a possible D gene (6 bases). The V end lost 5 bases, the J end lost 1 base, and 17 bases lay between the germline ends. The CDR3 runs 16 residues. Germline V gives CDR1 SEHNR, CDR2 FQNEAQ (reference sequence). Written as DNA, the CDR3 is TGTGCCAGCAGCCCCCGGGCAGGGGACCTCCAAGAGACCCAGTACTTC. Amino acid sequence: CASSPRAGDLQETQYF.

The chain carries TRBV28 and TRBJ2-7, with D maybe TRBD2 (6 bases). The CDR3 extends over 14 amino acids. With 4 bases removed from V and 7 bases from J, the gap between germline ends came to 17 bases. In germline, CDR1 is MDHEN, CDR2 SYDVKM. The CDR3 sequence: CASSSGSGAGEQYF. The CDR3 DNA reads as TGTGCCAGCAGTTCAGGCTCGGGAGCGGGTGAGCAGTACTTC. The full variable domain, completed using reference TRBV28 and TRBJ2-7, is DVKVTQSSRYLVKRTGEKVFLECVQDMDHENMFWYRQDPGLGLRLIYFSYDVKMKEKGDIPEGYSVSREKKERFSLILESASTNQTSMYLCASSSGSGAGEQYFGPGTRLTVT.

The V call is TRBV11-2, the J call TRBJ1-1; D gene unclear. The CDR3 covers 13 residues. Trimming took 5 bases from V and 5 from J, leaving 12 bases between them. Germline CDR1 and CDR2: SGHAT and FQNNGV. CDR3 bases: TGTGCCAGCAGCAAACCCTCAGGTACTGAAGCTTTCTTT. Protein: CASSKPSGTEAFF. The complete variable domain, with remaining parts taken from reference TRBV11-2 and TRBJ1-1, reads EAGVAQSPRYKIIEKRQSVAFWCNPISGHATLYWYQQILGQGPKLLIQFQNNGVVDDSQLPKDRFSAERLKGVDSTLKIQPAKLEDSAVYLCASSKPSGTEAFFGQGTRLTVV.

In its sample, this clone was seen a few times. J is TRBJ1-2 and V is TRBV9, with D possibly TRBD1 on 6 matching bases. Trimming took off 7 bases at V and 2 bases at J, with 6 bases between the two ends. This CDR3 comprises 11 residues. The germline V gene has CDR1 SGDLS and CDR2 YYNGEE. CDR3 sequence (DNA): TGTGCCAGCGGACAGAACTATGGCTACACCTTC. This codes for CASGQNYGYTF. Complete variable domain (other parts from reference TRBV9 and TRBJ1-2): DSGVTQTPKHLITATGQRVTLRCSPRSGDLSVYWYQQSLDQGLQFLIQYYNGEERAKGNILERFSAQQFPDLHSELNLSSLELGDSALYFCASGQNYGYTFGSGTRLTVV.

The rearrangement uses TRBV12-2 and TRBJ2-3; the tabulated D call, TRBD1, remains unverified against the DNA. TRBV12-2 is assigned pseudogene status. The CDR3 consists of 17 residues. The CDR3: CASRLEVKGARTDTQYF. CDR3 coding DNA: TGTGCAAGTCGCTTAGAAGTCAAGGGGGCAAGGACAGATACGCAGTATTTT.

The DNA for the CDR3 is TGTGCCAGCAGTTTAGACCCAGCTAGAAACACCATATATTTT. Protein product: CASSLDPARNTIYF. The rearrangement uses TRBV28 and TRBJ1-3; D gene unclear. V dropped 2 bases and J dropped 5 bases, with 10 bases sitting between them. CDR1 is MDHEN and CDR2 is SYDVKM in the germline V gene. CDR3 length equals 14 residues.

The chain carries TRBV7-2 and TRBJ2-1, with unresolved D. Germline V gives CDR1 SGHTA, CDR2 FQGNSA. The CDR3 is 13 residues long. Trimming left V 2 bases short and J 5 bases short, with 7 bases between. The CDR3 spells CASSLTRNNEQFF. As DNA, the CDR3 is TGTGCCAGCAGCTTAACCCGTAACAATGAGCAGTTCTTC.

This clone appeared once. This chain links TRBV9 with TRBJ2-2; unclear D gene. The CDR3 consists of 12 residues. Germline lookup yields CDR1 SGDLS and CDR2 YYNGEE. Trimming removed 3 bases at V and 5 bases at J, with 5 bases between. The CDR3 reads CASSAITGELFF. The CDR3 bases are TGTGCCAGCAGCGCTATAACCGGGGAGCTGTTTTTT.

V is TRBV5-5 and J is TRBJ2-7, with 8 bases fitting TRBD2. The junction had 1 base not matched to a gene; V was cut back by 4 bases and J by 4 bases. Germline-derived CDR1 and CDR2 are SGHKS and YYEKEE (reference sequence). CDR3 size: 12 residues. The CDR3 region is CASSTSGYEQYF. The CDR3 coding sequence is TGTGCCAGCAGCACTAGCGGATACGAGCAGTACTTC. Full variable domain (remainder filled in from reference TRBV5-5 and TRBJ2-7): DAGVTQSPTHLIKTRGQQVTLRCSPISGHKSVSWYQQVLGQGPQFIFQYYEKEERGRGNFPDRFSARQFPNYSSELNVNALLLGDSALYLCASSTSGYEQYFGPGTRLTVT.

Regarding this clone: Other DNA sequences from this sample encode an identical CDR3 as well. The chain has TRBV5-1 and TRBJ2-7; D is perhaps TRBD2 (5 bases). V was clipped by 2 bases and J by 0 bases, with 9 bases between them. The CDR3 totals 14 residues. The germline V gene has CDR1 SGHRS and CDR2 YFSETQ. This CDR3 reads CASSFGLSSYEQYF. In nucleotides, the CDR3 is TGCGCCAGCAGCTTCGGACTGAGCTCCTACGAGCAGTACTTC.

The chain joins TRBV27 to TRBJ2-1, with 9 bases matching TRBD1. Unmatched junction bases numbered 9, after V lost 8 bases and J lost 10 bases. Germline V gene data show CDR1 as MNHEY and CDR2 as SMNVEV (reference sequence). The CDR3 loop spans 13 amino acids. DNA for the CDR3: TGTGCCAGCCGGGACAGGGTTTCGGGGGAGCAGTTCTTC. This gives the protein CASRDRVSGEQFF.

This chain uses TRBV19 with TRBJ2-6, with D unclear. The germline V gene has CDR1 LNHDA and CDR2 SQIVND (reference sequence). V was pared by 8 bases and J by 1 base, with 6 bases between. There are 13 residues in the CDR3. CDR3 residues: CASALSGANVLTF. In nucleotides, the CDR3 is TGTGCCAGTGCCCTATCTGGGGCCAACGTCCTGACTTTC.

The rearrangement joins TRBV10-1 to TRBJ2-7; 7 bases align to TRBD2. Germline trimming cut 3 bases from V and 5 bases from J; bases unmatched to any gene: 7. The CDR3 is made up of 14 amino acids. Germline assignment: CDR1 WNHNN and CDR2 SYGVQD (reference sequence). CDR3 bases: TGCGCCAGCAGTGACGGGGGGAGTAATAACGAGCAGTACTTC. This sequence encodes CASSDGGSNNEQYF.

This chain joins TRBV6-5 and TRBJ1-2, with D perhaps matching TRBD1 (5 bases). Trimming took 5 bases from V and 4 from J, leaving 17 bases between them. CDR3 size: 15 residues. Germline loops: CDR1 MNHEY, CDR2 SVGAGI. CDR3 sequence (DNA): TGTGCCAGCAGTAACCACCGGGGCCTGATCTATGGCTACACCTTC. Protein sequence: CASSNHRGLIYGYTF.

V usage is TRBV2 and J usage is TRBJ1-1; D gene uncertain. Germline V gene sequence: CDR1 SNHLY, CDR2 FYNNEI. There are 13 residues in the CDR3. V lost 6 bases, J lost 0 bases, and 8 bases lay in between. Here the CDR3 DNA reads TGTGCCAGCAGGAGGACCATGAACACTGAAGCTTTCTTT. Encoded protein: CASRRTMNTEAFF.

The CDR3, as DNA: TGTGCCAGCAGTGAAGGGTTAGGGAATCAGCCCCAGCATTTT. This gives the protein CASSEGLGNQPQHF. This chain connects TRBV6-1 to TRBJ1-5; D is undetermined. V was clipped by 1 base and J by 4 bases, with 8 bases between them. Germline V gene sequence: CDR1 MNHNS, CDR2 SASEGT. CDR3 length equals 14 residues.

The gene calls are TRBV4-2 and TRBJ2-7, with a possible D match to TRBD1 (6 bases). This CDR3 is built from 12 residues. V was clipped by 4 bases and J by 5 bases, with 9 bases between them. In germline, CDR1 is LGHNA, CDR2 YNFKEQ. The CDR3 loop is CASSRDIHEQYF. CDR3 in DNA: TGTGCCAGCAGCCGGGACATCCACGAGCAGTACTTC.

The rearrangement links TRBV5-6 to TRBJ2-3, with 8 bases lining up with TRBD2. There are 15 residues in the CDR3. CDR1 and CDR2 (germline): SGHDT, YYEEEE. V lost 4 bases, J lost 6 bases, and 10 bases stayed unmatched. CDR3 in DNA: TGTGCCAGCAGCCTGCCGGGACTAGGTGGGGATACGCAGTATTTT. Translation: CASSLPGLGGDTQYF.

The rearrangement links TRBV19 to TRBJ2-7; D uncertain. Germline values: CDR1 LNHDA, CDR2 SQIVND (reference sequence). Trimming took 5 bases from V and 1 from J, leaving 12 bases between them. This CDR3 has 14 amino acids. CDR3 protein: CASSGLSFSYEQYF. CDR3 sequence (DNA): TGTGCCAGTAGTGGGTTATCATTTTCCTACGAGCAGTACTTC.

Concerning this clone itself: Other nucleotide sequences from this sample produce the same CDR3. The rearrangement links TRBV5-1 to TRBJ2-1, with TRBD1 as a possible D gene (6 bases). The CDR3 loop spans 15 amino acids. Per germline, CDR1 SGHRS and CDR2 YFSETQ. Trimming removed 0 bases from V and 0 bases from J, with 7 bases in between. The CDR3, as DNA: TGCGCCAGCAGCTTGGGAGGGGGCTCCTACAATGAGCAGTTCTTC. Its protein product is CASSLGGGSYNEQFF. Combining the CDR3 with reference TRBV5-1 and TRBJ2-1 gives the whole variable domain KAGVTQTPRYLIKTRGQQVTLSCSPISGHRSVSWYQQTPGQGLQFLFEYFSETQRNKGNFPGRFSGRQFSNSRSEMNVSTLELGDSALYLCASSLGGGSYNEQFFGPGTRLTVL.

The chain couples TRBV19 to TRBJ2-7; 11 bases agree with TRBD2. V gave up 9 bases and J gave up 2 bases; unmatched junction bases: 12. Germline V gene lookup returns CDR1 LNHDA and CDR2 SQIVND (reference sequence). The length of the CDR3 is 16 residues. The CDR3 sequence: CASAQILAGGPYEQYF. Here the CDR3 DNA reads TGTGCCAGCGCTCAAATCTTAGCGGGAGGGCCCTACGAGCAGTACTTC.

V and J are TRBV29-1 and TRBJ1-2; D is undetermined. The V end was cut by 6 bases, the J end by 2 bases, with 13 bases between. Per the germline V gene, CDR1 is SQVTM and CDR2 is ANQGSEA. The CDR3 consists of 13 residues. The CDR3 sequence: CSVARTINYGYTF. Written as DNA, the CDR3 is TGCAGCGTCGCCAGGACTATAAACTATGGCTACACCTTC.

The CDR3 DNA reads as TGTGCCAGCAGCCCCAGGGGGGCGGCTGGGGCCAACGTCCTGACTTTC. Protein sequence: CASSPRGAAGANVLTF. The chain combines TRBV7-6 with TRBJ2-6; TRBD1 is a possible D gene (7 bases). The germline V gene encodes CDR1 SGHVS and CDR2 FNYEAQ. V was trimmed by 5 bases and J by 2 bases, leaving 13 bases between them. There are 16 residues in the CDR3.

Details on this clone: Other nucleotide sequences from this sample produce the same CDR3. The rearrangement links TRBV7-3 to TRBJ2-5, with 7 bases matching TRBD2. Trimming cost V 0 bases and J 2 bases; bases outside gene matches: 3. The germline CDR1 and CDR2 sequences are SGHTA and FQGTGA. The CDR3 covers 15 residues. This CDR3 is CASSLTSGSQETQYF. The CDR3 DNA follows: TGTGCCAGCAGCTTAACTAGCGGGTCGCAAGAGACCCAGTACTTC.